The next 14 T cell receptor beta chains were all read from a single sample in a study of CD8+CD57+ T cells in acquired aplastic anemia (dated by TCRdb to 2017 to 2018). Flow cytometry had shown CD8+CD57+ cell expansion in the patients selected for sequencing. Sequenced using an Illumina HiSeq 2000. Genomic DNA was used as template for profiling of TCR beta VDJ combinations and CDR3 sequences. The public reads were run again by TCRdb, first through fastp at Q25 and then through MiXCR, and only productive beta chains were kept. Entries are consolidated by CDR3 protein sequence, retaining the most common genes and DNA. Recorded for this sample are about 200,000 distinct CDR3 sequences; over 55% of them occurred a single time. Roughly three fifths of the sample goes to the ten largest clones. Source material: sorted CD4+, CD8+, or CD8+CD57+ T cells (not recorded which) from PBMCs. The receptors here all came from a human donor with aplastic anemia.

The rearrangement links TRBV20-1 to TRBJ2-7; 13 bases are a match to TRBD2. The CDR3 has 14 residues. Germline lookup yields CDR1 DFQATT and CDR2 SNEGSKA (reference sequence). Trimming cost V 2 bases and J 4 bases; bases outside gene matches: 2. Here the CDR3 DNA reads TGCAGTGCTAGATGGACTAGCGGGGGATACGAGCAGTACTTC. Translation gives CSARWTSGGYEQYF.

This chain links TRBV20-1 with TRBJ2-3, with D unclear. Germline CDR1 is DFQATT and CDR2 is SNEGSKA (reference sequence). The CDR3 totals 12 residues. The V end lost 3 bases, the J end lost 6 bases, and 10 bases lay between the germline ends. CDR3 amino acids: CSASDLADTQYF. The CDR3, as DNA: TGCAGTGCTAGCGACTTAGCCGATACGCAGTATTTT.

This clonotype has more than one count but fewer than ten. The J gene is TRBJ2-5, the V gene TRBV20-1, with 8 bases identical to TRBD2. This CDR3 region has 13 residues. Unmatched junction bases numbered 8, after V lost 8 bases and J lost 3 bases. Germline V gene sequence: CDR1 DFQATT, CDR2 SNEGSKA (reference sequence). The CDR3 DNA sequence: TGCAGTAGACGCACTAGCGGAAAAGAGACCCAGTACTTC. Protein sequence: CSRRTSGKETQYF.

This clonotype showed up just a few times. The chain couples TRBV5-1 to TRBJ1-4; D may be TRBD1 (6 bases). Trimming removed 4 bases from V and 2 bases from J, with 12 bases in between. Germline CDR1 SGHRS, CDR2 YFSETQ. The CDR3 covers 15 residues. CDR3 protein: CASSNTGSTNEKLFF. The CDR3 DNA is TGCGCCAGCAGCAACACAGGGTCTACTAATGAAAAACTGTTTTTT.

The gene calls are TRBV7-9 and TRBJ2-7; TRBD1 agrees at 7 bases. Germline assignment: CDR1 SEHNR and CDR2 FQNEAQ (reference sequence). Trimming removed 4 bases from V and 3 bases from J; junction bases left unmatched: 9. The CDR3 consists of 15 residues. The CDR3 protein is CASSSHGTESYEQYF. The CDR3 bases are TGTGCCAGCAGCTCCCACGGGACAGAGAGCTACGAGCAGTACTTC.

In this sample, this clonotype turned up a few times. The chain recombines TRBV24-1 with TRBJ2-7, with D hard to call. Germline CDR1 KGHDR, CDR2 SFDVKD. V gave up 9 bases and J gave up 6 bases, with 20 bases separating them. The CDR3 contains 14 residues. The CDR3 reads CATRSPGKVGEQYF. The CDR3 nucleotides read TGTGCCACCCGTAGTCCAGGCAAAGTGGGCGAGCAGTACTTC.

This chain joins TRBV7-6 and TRBJ2-7, with D perhaps matching TRBD1 or TRBD2 (5 bases each). V gave up 1 base and J gave up 1 base, with 11 bases separating them. The CDR3 contains 15 residues. Germline lookup yields CDR1 SGHVS and CDR2 FNYEAQ. The CDR3 here is CASSLERGESYEQYF. CDR3 in DNA: TGTGCCAGCAGCTTAGAGCGAGGGGAGTCCTACGAGCAGTACTTC.

This chain links TRBV7-9 with TRBJ1-4, with 7 bases aligning to TRBD1. Germline V CDR1 and CDR2: SEHNR, FQNEAQ (reference sequence). V shed 5 bases and J 7 bases; nucleotides not matched to a gene: 4. The CDR3 is 13 amino acids. CDR3 bases: TGTGCCAGCAGCATCTGGGACAGTGAAAAACTGTTTTTT. It specifies CASSIWDSEKLFF.

A few counts support this clonotype. This chain joins TRBV3-1 and TRBJ2-1, with 11 bases that match TRBD1. Germline CDR1 and CDR2: LGHDT and YNNKEL (reference sequence). CDR3 length: 18 residues. Trimming at V came to 7 bases and at J to 0 bases, leaving 11 bases not matched to a gene. The CDR3 DNA reads TGTGCCAGCACCCCGGGACAGGGGGTCACCTCCTCCTACAATGAGCAGTTCTTC. This encodes CASTPGQGVTSSYNEQFF.

This clonotype was seen a few times. V usage is TRBV2 and J usage is TRBJ1-1; perhaps TRBD1 as D (6 bases). Germline V gene lookup returns CDR1 SNHLY and CDR2 FYNNEI. This CDR3 is 14 amino acids long. Trimming pared 10 bases from V and 0 bases from J, leaving 15 bases between. CDR3 in amino acids: CANRQVQMNTEAFF. CDR3 bases: TGTGCCAACAGACAGGTGCAGATGAACACTGAAGCTTTCTTT.

This clonotype has ten or more counts. The chain combines TRBV5-6 with TRBJ2-7, with D perhaps being TRBD1 or TRBD2 (5 bases each). With 7 bases removed from V and 1 base from J, the gap between germline ends came to 9 bases. Germline CDR1 and CDR2: SGHDT and YYEEEE. The CDR3 is 12 amino acids. The CDR3 DNA reads TGTGCCAGCGCATGGGGGTCCTACGAGCAGTACTTC. Amino acid sequence: CASAWGSYEQYF.

This rearrangement joins TRBV4-2 to TRBJ2-2, with 9 positions matching TRBD2. Trimming cost V 3 bases and J 5 bases; bases outside gene matches: 7. CDR1 and CDR2 from the germline V gene are LGHNA and YNFKEQ. This CDR3 contains 16 residues. CDR3 amino acids: CASSQSRSGGTGELFF. Here the CDR3 DNA reads TGTGCCAGCAGCCAGTCCCGTAGCGGGGGTACCGGGGAGCTGTTTTTT.

This sequence joins TRBV7-3 and TRBJ1-6, with D tentatively TRBD1 (6 bases). The CDR3 extends over 12 amino acids. V was shortened by 5 bases and J by 13 bases, with 12 bases between the two germline ends. From germline, CDR1 is SGHTA and CDR2 FQGTGA. The CDR3 sequence: CASSEEGHPLHF. The CDR3 DNA reads TGTGCCAGCAGCGAAGAGGGACACCCCCTCCACTTT.

This chain links TRBV20-1 with TRBJ2-7; 14 bases are a match to TRBD2. This CDR3 has 12 amino acids. CDR1 is DFQATT and CDR2 is SNEGSKA in the germline V gene (reference sequence). This CDR3 reads CSAAGLAGASNV. The CDR3 DNA follows: TGCAGTGCTGCGGGACTAGCGGGGGCCTCCAACGTC.